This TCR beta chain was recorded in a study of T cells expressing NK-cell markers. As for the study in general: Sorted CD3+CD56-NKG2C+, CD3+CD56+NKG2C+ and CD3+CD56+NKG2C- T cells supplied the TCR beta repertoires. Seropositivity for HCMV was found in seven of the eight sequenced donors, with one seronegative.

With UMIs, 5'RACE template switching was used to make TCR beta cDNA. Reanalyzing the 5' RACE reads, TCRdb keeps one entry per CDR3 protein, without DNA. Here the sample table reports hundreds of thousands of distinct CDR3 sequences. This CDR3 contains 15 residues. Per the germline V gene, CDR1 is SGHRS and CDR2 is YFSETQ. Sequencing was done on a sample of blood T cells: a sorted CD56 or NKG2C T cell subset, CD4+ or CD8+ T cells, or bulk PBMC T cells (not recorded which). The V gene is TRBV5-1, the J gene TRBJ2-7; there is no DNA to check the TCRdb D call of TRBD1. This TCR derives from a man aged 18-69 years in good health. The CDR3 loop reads CASSLVSGAATTQYF.